This T cell receptor beta chain was captured in a study of CXCR3-negative and CXCR3-positive naive CD8 T cells. As for the study in general: Around 140 million TRB reads were obtained overall (about 1.5 +/- 0.3 million per library). Study-level results: Memory CD8+ cells showed much lower diversity, while both naive subsets displayed comparably high diversity. CXCR3-negative naive cells had less hydrophobic TRB CDR3s than did CXCR3-positive naive cells. Naive CXCR3-positive and CXCR3-negative cells shared similar TRBV-TRBJ usage, unlike memory cells.

The libraries of TRB cDNA were prepared using 5' RACE with UMI labels. TCRdb re-called the 5' RACE reads; one entry per CDR3 protein, DNA not given. The sample yields around 60,000 distinct CDR3 sequences, of which the top ten take up 0.8%. Points on this clonotype: Its antigen is as yet unknown.

The V gene's germline CDR1 is SEHNR and CDR2 FQNEAQ (reference sequence). This CDR3 region has 15 residues. Cells classed as naive CD8+ T cells were CD45RO-CCR7+CD27+CD95-. This TCR was sampled from a human donor in good health. Some clones in this sample may be carry-over from other donors' samples. The sample was naive CXCR3+ CD8+ T cells from blood. Noted subset: CD45RO-CCR7+CD27+CD95- naive CD8+ T cells expressing CXCR3 (TNR3+). The V gene is TRBV7-9, the J gene TRBJ2-1. The CDR3 sequence: CASSLSGGPFNEQFF.